The 29 T cell receptor beta chains presented below share a single source sample, sequenced in a study of STAT3 mutations in large granular lymphocyte leukemia. General study findings and limits: Every T-cell large granular lymphocyte leukemia patient had at least one immunodominant TCR beta clonotype.

The repertoire was sequenced with immunoSEQ multiplex PCR; TCRdb's copy has only in-frame clones and lacks some. The sample yields thousands of clones, roughly 60% seen once. Their target antigens are unknown. The specimen was peripheral blood mononuclear cells. These receptors were obtained from a man in his 60s with T-cell large granular lymphocyte leukemia. Some clones in this sample may be carry-over from other donors' samples.

The chain uses TRBV30 and TRBJ2-3, with D possibly matching TRBD1 (5 bases). Germline assignment: CDR1 GTSNPN and CDR2 SVGIG (reference sequence). V lost 4 bases to trimming and J lost 2 bases, with 13 bases between them. The CDR3 has 14 amino acids. CDR3 in amino acids: CAWTTLGATDTQYF. The CDR3 DNA sequence: TGTGCCTGGACCACCCTAGGGGCCACAGATACGCAGTATTTT.

The chain combines TRBV6-6 with TRBJ1-1; D unclear. Germline V lookup: CDR1 MNHNY, CDR2 SVGAGI (reference sequence). The CDR3 is made up of 13 amino acids. V was cut by 0 bases and J by 3 bases, with 5 bases left in between. This CDR3 reads CASSYSFDTEAFF. CDR3 DNA sequence: TGTGCCAGCAGTTACTCCTTTGACACTGAAGCTTTCTTT.

This clone was counted between two and nine times. The chain recombines TRBV7-2 with TRBJ1-2; D remains ambiguous. The V gene lost 5 bases and the J gene lost 8 bases, with 15 bases spanning the gap. Germline lookup yields CDR1 SGHTA and CDR2 FQGNSA. The CDR3 extends over 13 amino acids. The CDR3 nucleotides are TGTGCCAGCAGCGAAGGACCCCTCGGGGGCTACACCTTC. It codes for CASSEGPLGGYTF.

The chain carries TRBV18 and TRBJ1-1; possibly TRBD1 for D (5 bases). V was pared by 2 bases and J by 11 bases, with 18 bases between. The CDR3 loop spans 14 amino acids. From germline, CDR1 is KGHSH and CDR2 LQKENI. CDR3 loop: CASSPAWDQRTAFF. DNA of the CDR3: TGTGCCAGCTCACCAGCTTGGGACCAAAGGACGGCTTTCTTT.

This sequence joins TRBV18 and TRBJ1-5; weak D call: TRBD1 (6 bases). Between the trimmed V and J ends, which lost 1 base and 5 bases, there was a span of 9 bases. The CDR3 consists of 14 residues. Germline CDR1 KGHSH, CDR2 LQKENI. The CDR3 reads CASSPRAGDQPQHF. The CDR3 nucleotides read TGTGCCAGCTCACCACGGGCAGGGGATCAGCCCCAGCATTTT.

The chain has TRBV5-4 and TRBJ2-1; possibly TRBD1 for D (6 bases). The germline V gene has CDR1 SGHNT and CDR2 YYREEE (reference sequence). The CDR3 covers 14 residues. V lost 4 bases, J lost 5 bases, and 13 bases lay in between. In DNA, the CDR3 is TGTGCCAGCAGCAACCGGGACATTGACAATGAGCAGTTCTTC. Its translation: CASSNRDIDNEQFF.

The CDR3 is CSVGSEGGYTF. DNA of the CDR3: TGCAGCGTCGGGTCCGAGGGAGGCTACACCTTC. The chain couples TRBV29-1 to TRBJ1-2, with unresolved D. Germline V gives CDR1 SQVTM, CDR2 ANQGSEA. This CDR3 has 11 amino acids. Trimming left V 6 bases short and J 8 bases short, with 13 bases between.

The J gene is TRBJ1-2, the V gene TRBV4-1; TRBD1 matches 7 bases. This CDR3 has 15 residues. CDR1 and CDR2 from the germline V gene are MGHRA and YSYEKL. After removal of 4 bases from V and 3 bases from J, the junction contained 8 bases not matched to a gene. As DNA, the CDR3 is TGCGCCAGCAGCCGGGAGGAGGGGGCGGACTATGGCTACACCTTC. Residues: CASSREEGADYGYTF.

This clone is termed large. The rearrangement links TRBV4-3 to TRBJ1-2, with D perhaps TRBD1 (6 bases). The CDR3 contains 14 residues. CDR1 and CDR2 (germline): LGHNA, YSLEER. Trimming took off 0 bases at V and 5 bases at J, with 10 bases between the two ends. The CDR3 DNA reads TGCGCCAGCAGCCAAGAGACAGGATTATATGGCTACACCTTC. Its translation: CASSQETGLYGYTF.

The genes are TRBV7-9 and TRBJ2-7; D not resolved. Germline V gives CDR1 SEHNR, CDR2 FQNEAQ (reference sequence). V was shortened by 0 bases and J by 5 bases, with 5 bases between the two germline ends. The CDR3 has 12 residues. CDR3 region: CASSLASDEQYF. CDR3 coding DNA: TGTGCCAGCAGCTTAGCGTCGGACGAGCAGTACTTC.

This clone is judged large. This chain uses TRBV7-9 with TRBJ1-2, with D maybe TRBD1 (5 bases). Per germline, CDR1 SEHNR and CDR2 FQNEAQ (reference sequence). V dropped 1 base and J dropped 3 bases, with 12 bases sitting between them. The CDR3 has 15 amino acids. In nucleotides, the CDR3 is TGTGCCAGCAGCTTAGAAGTAGGGGATCACTATGGCTACACCTTC. As protein: CASSLEVGDHYGYTF. Full variable domain (remainder filled in from reference TRBV7-9 and TRBJ1-2): DTGVSQNPRHKITKRGQNVTFRCDPISEHNRLYWYRQTLGQGPEFLTYFQNEAQLEKSRLLSDRFSAERPKGSFSTLEIQRTEQGDSAMYLCASSLEVGDHYGYTFGSGTRLTVV.

V gene TRBV18 combines with J gene TRBJ1-3, with D possibly matching TRBD1 (5 bases). The CDR3 runs 16 residues. V was trimmed by 3 bases and J by 3 bases, leaving 15 bases between them. In germline, CDR1 is KGHSH, CDR2 LQKENI. The DNA for the CDR3 is TGTGCCAGCTCACCCGGGGCTAGACGGAGTGGAAACACCATATATTTT. This codes for CASSPGARRSGNTIYF.

This sequence joins TRBV7-9 and TRBJ1-6, with D uncertain. Trimming cost V 0 bases and J 7 bases, with 10 bases left between them. The CDR3 sequence is 15 residues long. From germline, CDR1 is SEHNR and CDR2 FQNEAQ (reference sequence). The CDR3 sequence: CASSLALVGNSPLHF. The DNA of the CDR3 is TGTGCCAGCAGCTTAGCGCTGGTGGGGAATTCACCCCTCCACTTT.

This clone showed up just a few times. CDR3 loop: CASTRDSGANVLTF. Written as DNA, the CDR3 is TGTGCCAGCACCCGGGACTCTGGGGCCAACGTCCTGACTTTC. The rearrangement uses TRBV7-2 and TRBJ2-6; D is possibly TRBD2 (5 bases). Trimming removed 7 bases from V and 0 bases from J, with 7 bases in between. CDR1 and CDR2 (germline): SGHTA, FQGNSA. This CDR3 has 14 amino acids.

The chain combines TRBV18 with TRBJ1-6; a possible D gene is TRBD1 (5 bases). Trimming left V 3 bases short and J 7 bases short, with 10 bases between. The CDR3 has 14 residues. Germline CDR1 and CDR2: KGHSH and LQKENI. This CDR3 is CASSPSGTNSPLHF. The CDR3 nucleotides are TGTGCCAGCTCACCCTCCGGGACGAATTCACCCCTCCACTTT.

The chain uses TRBV9 and TRBJ2-5; weak D call: TRBD2 (6 bases). The CDR3 runs 13 residues. Trimming shortened V by 2 bases and J by 5 bases, and 10 bases separated the two germline ends. Germline CDR1 and CDR2: SGDLS and YYNGEE. CDR3 sequence (DNA): TGTGCCAGCAGCGTTTCGGGGGAGGAGACCCAGTACTTC. It encodes CASSVSGEETQYF.

This clone was seen only a few times. The chain links TRBV7-9 to TRBJ1-6; no clear D. The CDR3 is 12 amino acids. Germline loops: CDR1 SEHNR, CDR2 FQNEAQ (reference sequence). The V end was cut by 3 bases, the J end by 10 bases, with 7 bases between. CDR3 amino acids: CASSFGESPLHF. The CDR3 DNA is TGTGCCAGCAGCTTCGGGGAATCACCCCTCCACTTT.

A few counts support this clone. The V gene is TRBV7-2, the J gene TRBJ2-3, with 7 bases aligning to TRBD1. Per germline, CDR1 SGHTA and CDR2 FQGNSA. V dropped 5 bases and J dropped 8; count of bases not matched to a gene: 7. The CDR3 loop spans 13 amino acids. The CDR3 protein is CASSTTTGPTQYF. DNA of the CDR3: TGTGCCAGCAGCACAACGACAGGGCCTACGCAGTATTTT.

This clone was counted a few times. The rearrangement joins TRBV15 to TRBJ2-7; perhaps TRBD1 as D (6 bases). Trimming shortened V by 0 bases and J by 6 bases, and 6 bases separated the two germline ends. Germline lookup yields CDR1 LNHNV and CDR2 YYDKDF (reference sequence). The CDR3 extends over 12 amino acids. CDR3 bases: TGTGCCACCAGCAGAGAAGGGGGCGAGCAGTACTTC. Amino acids: CATSREGGEQYF. The full variable domain, with the rest looked up from reference TRBV15 and TRBJ2-7, is DAMVIQNPRYQVTQFGKPVTLSCSQTLNHNVMYWYQQKSSQAPKLLFHYYDKDFNNEADTPDNFQSRRPNTSFCFLDIRSPGLGDTAMYLCATSREGGEQYFGPGTRLTVT.

CDR3 nucleotide sequence: TGCAGCGTTGTTGGCCCCTACAATGAGCAGTTCTTC. Encoded protein: CSVVGPYNEQFF. The chain joins TRBV29-1 to TRBJ2-1; D remains unclear. Trimming cost V 4 bases and J 2 bases, with 6 bases left between them. The CDR3 length is 12 residues. Per the germline V gene, CDR1 is SQVTM and CDR2 is ANQGSEA.

J is TRBJ1-2 and V is TRBV7-2; D may be TRBD1 (6 bases). The CDR3 loop spans 15 amino acids. Germline CDR1 SGHTA, CDR2 FQGNSA. V was trimmed by 4 bases and J by 3 bases, leaving 15 bases between them. The CDR3 sequence: CASSSRQVVDYGYTF. The CDR3 DNA follows: TGTGCCAGCAGCTCTAGACAGGTCGTCGACTATGGCTACACCTTC.

The chain uses TRBV5-6 and TRBJ2-7; D is undetermined. Trimming removed 1 base from V and 4 bases from J, with 3 bases in between. Per germline, CDR1 SGHDT and CDR2 YYEEEE. CDR3 length: 11 residues. CDR3 coding DNA: TGTGCCAGCAGCTTGCGTTACGAGCAGTACTTC. Translation: CASSLRYEQYF. Drawing the rest from reference TRBV5-6 and TRBJ2-7, the complete variable domain is DAGVTQSPTHLIKTRGQQVTLRCSPKSGHDTVSWYQQALGQGPQFIFQYYEEEERQRGNFPDRFSGHQFPNYSSELNVNALLLGDSALYLCASSLRYEQYFGPGTRLTVT.

This clone occurred a few times. The chain joins TRBV5-1 to TRBJ2-1; D is uncertain. The germline V and J ends were trimmed by 0 bases and 5 bases, with 9 bases remaining between them. This CDR3 is 14 amino acids long. From germline, CDR1 is SGHRS and CDR2 YFSETQ. CDR3 region: CASSLAGTHNEQFF. CDR3 sequence (DNA): TGCGCCAGCAGCTTGGCAGGCACACACAATGAGCAGTTCTTC. Filled out from reference TRBV5-1 and TRBJ2-1, the complete variable domain reads KAGVTQTPRYLIKTRGQQVTLSCSPISGHRSVSWYQQTPGQGLQFLFEYFSETQRNKGNFPGRFSGRQFSNSRSEMNVSTLELGDSALYLCASSLAGTHNEQFFGPGTRLTVL.

V gene TRBV29-1 combines with J gene TRBJ1-4; no firm D call. V lost 6 bases and J lost 0, with 11 bases in between. CDR3 length: 14 residues. CDR1 SQVTM and CDR2 ANQGSEA come from the germline V gene. This chain's CDR3 is CSVAGAATNEKLFF. The CDR3 nucleotides are TGCAGCGTGGCAGGAGCAGCAACTAATGAAAAACTGTTTTTT.

This clone was observed a handful of times. The genes are TRBV4-3 and TRBJ1-6; perhaps TRBD1 as D (5 bases). The V gene's germline CDR1 is LGHNA and CDR2 YSLEER. The CDR3 has 16 amino acids. V was pared by 4 bases and J by 7 bases, with 17 bases between. The CDR3: CASSLQLGRSNSPLHF. CDR3 in DNA: TGCGCCAGCAGCCTACAACTGGGACGTTCCAATTCACCCCTCCACTTT.

The chain joins TRBV30 to TRBJ1-2; 9 bases are shared with TRBD1. With V trimmed by 0 bases and J by 5 bases, 16 bases remained unmatched. Per the germline V gene, CDR1 is GTSNPN and CDR2 is SVGIG (reference sequence). The CDR3 is made up of 18 amino acids. The DNA for the CDR3 is TGTGCCTGGAGTGTATGGGGACCGGGACAGGGCCCTGAGTATGGCTACACCTTC. It codes for CAWSVWGPGQGPEYGYTF.

V is TRBV27 and J is TRBJ2-7; 7 bases match TRBD1. V gave up 3 bases and J gave up 1 base; unmatched junction bases: 3. This CDR3 has 14 residues. The V gene's germline CDR1 is MNHEY and CDR2 SMNVEV (reference sequence). CDR3 loop: CASSFGDSSYEQYF. The CDR3 nucleotides read TGTGCCAGCAGTTTTGGGGACAGTTCCTACGAGCAGTACTTC.

The rearrangement uses TRBV13 and TRBJ2-7; 10 bases align to TRBD1. Germline values: CDR1 PRHDT, CDR2 FYEKMQ (reference sequence). The CDR3 runs to 15 residues. J was trimmed by 2 bases and V by 3 bases; bases with no gene match: 4. DNA for the CDR3: TGTGCCAGCAGCTTCCGGGACAGGGGTCCCTACGAGCAGTACTTC. This translates into CASSFRDRGPYEQYF.

V usage is TRBV4-3 and J usage is TRBJ2-7, with D perhaps being TRBD1 or TRBD2 (6 bases each). Germline V gene sequence: CDR1 LGHNA, CDR2 YSLEER. This CDR3 comprises 13 residues. The germline V and J ends were trimmed by 1 base and 4 bases, with 8 bases remaining between them. Here the CDR3 DNA reads TGCGCCAGCAGCCAAGGGGGGGCTTACGAGCAGTACTTC. Translating it yields CASSQGGAYEQYF.